The clone carrying this T cell receptor beta chain was observed at least ten times. The V gene's germline CDR1 is MNHEY and CDR2 SMNVEV (reference sequence). V shed 0 bases, J shed 2 bases, and the junction held 2 bases outside the gene matches. The CDR3 contains 15 residues. The data are from a study of glioma-infiltrating T cells. Amplification of TCR alpha and beta CDR3 regions from RNA used iRepertoire nested multiplex PCR. Input was roughly 95-400 ng of tissue mRNA or PBMC total RNA. TCRdb reprocessed the multiplex PCR reads with MiXCR, giving one entry per CDR3 protein. The data contain approximately 190,000 distinct CDR3 sequences, more than 25% of them singletons.

This TCR derives from a human donor with low-grade glioma or glioblastoma, undergoing nonglioma brain surgery, or in good health (not recorded which). The chain is built from TRBV27 and TRBJ2-7, with 9 bases aligning to TRBD2. Sequenced sample: glioma tissue, nonneoplastic brain tissue, or PBMCs (not recorded which). The CDR3, as DNA: TGTGCCAGCAGTTTATCTGCGGGAGGGACCTACGAGCAGTACTTC. It codes for CASSLSAGGTYEQYF.